The 9 T cell receptor beta chains below all came from one sample that was sequenced in a study of metastatic and nonmetastatic thyroid tumors. All patients were untreated before thyroid surgery. MiXCR reprocessed the PCR reads for TCRdb. This sample carries roughly 34,000 clones, 35% to 40% of them seen once, and the ten largest clones take about 20%. The source material was tumor tissue. These TCRs come from a female donor with papillary thyroid cancer or a benign thyroid nodule (not recorded which). Some clones in this sample may be carry-over from other donors' samples.

V is TRBV2 and J is TRBJ1-5; 8 bases are a match to TRBD1. The CDR3 consists of 14 residues. In germline, CDR1 is SNHLY, CDR2 FYNNEI. V lost 5 bases and J lost 5; bases outside the gene matches: 5. CDR3 in amino acids: CASSPQGAHQPQHF. CDR3 sequence (DNA): TGTGCCAGCAGTCCTCAGGGGGCCCATCAGCCCCAGCATTTT.

This clone appeared a few times. V and J are TRBV11-2 and TRBJ2-7, with TRBD1 matching 7 bases. CDR3 length: 16 residues. V shed 5 bases, J shed 3 bases, and the junction held 13 bases outside the gene matches. CDR1 is SGHAT, CDR2 FQNNGV, per germline. The DNA for the CDR3 is TGTGCCAGCAGCCCTTCTGAGGGGACAGATTTCTACGAGCAGTACTTC. It translates to CASSPSEGTDFYEQYF.

This clone has more than one count but fewer than ten. The V and J genes are TRBV7-8 and TRBJ1-1; D call uncertain. CDR1 is SGHVS and CDR2 is FQNEAQ in the germline V gene. Deletions cut 5 bases from V and 5 bases from J, with 9 bases between. The CDR3 length is 12 residues. DNA for the CDR3: TGTGCCAGCAGCGCCGTCGGGACTGAAGCTTTCTTT. Its protein product is CASSAVGTEAFF.

The rearrangement joins TRBV4-2 to TRBJ2-7, with TRBD1 matching 8 bases. The CDR3 has 15 residues. Germline lookup yields CDR1 LGHNA and CDR2 YNFKEQ. The V and J ends lost 1 base and 4 bases, in that order; junction bases with no gene match: 6. Here the CDR3 DNA reads TGTGCCAGCAGCCAAGTTACAGGGGGTTCATACGAGCAGTACTTC. Translating gives CASSQVTGGSYEQYF.

A few counts support this clone. V and J are TRBV6-1 and TRBJ2-6; D gene unclear. In germline, CDR1 is MNHNS, CDR2 SASEGT. The CDR3 loop spans 14 amino acids. Trimming shortened V by 6 bases and J by 0 bases, and 6 bases separated the two germline ends. CDR3 nucleotide sequence: TGTGCCAGCAGCCCTGTCTCTGGGGCCAACGTCCTGACTTTC. Translation: CASSPVSGANVLTF.

J is TRBJ2-1 and V is TRBV19; no clear D gene. The CDR3 spans 11 residues. Looked up from germline, CDR1 is LNHDA and CDR2 is SQIVND (reference sequence). Trimming took 7 bases from V and 6 from J, leaving 7 bases between them. This chain's CDR3 is CASTSLNEQFF. The CDR3 nucleotides are TGTGCCAGTACGAGTCTCAATGAGCAGTTCTTC.

This clone was counted a single time. The J gene is TRBJ2-7, the V gene TRBV5-8; TRBD1 aligns across 7 bases. This CDR3 has 14 amino acids. The V and J ends lost 4 bases and 2 bases, in that order; junction bases with no gene match: 6. The germline CDR1 and CDR2 sequences are SGHTS and YDEGEE. The CDR3: CASSVRGPTYEQYF. DNA of the CDR3: TGTGCCAGCAGCGTTAGGGGGCCGACCTACGAGCAGTACTTC. The full variable domain, its missing parts supplied by reference TRBV5-8 and TRBJ2-7, is EAGVTQSPTHLIKTRGQQATLRCSPISGHTSVYWYQQALGLGLQFLLWYDEGEERNRGNFPPRFSGRQFPNYSSELNVNALELEDSALYLCASSVRGPTYEQYFGPGTRLTVT.

This rearrangement joins TRBV11-2 to TRBJ2-1; 9 nucleotides line up with TRBD1. CDR1 and CDR2 (germline): SGHAT, FQNNGV. With 1 base clipped from V and 8 bases from J, the junction kept 9 bases outside the gene matches. The CDR3 extends over 16 amino acids. CDR3 sequence (DNA): TGTGCCAGCAGCTTAGGCAGTGGGAGGACAGGGGATGAGCAGTTCTTC. Its translation: CASSLGSGRTGDEQFF.

The chain employs TRBV7-3 and TRBJ2-3; the D is unclear. The V gene's germline CDR1 is SGHTA and CDR2 FQGTGA. Trimming left V 1 base short and J 2 bases short, with 7 bases between. The CDR3 totals 14 residues. The DNA for the CDR3 is TGTGCCAGCAGCTTAAGGCAGAACACAGATACGCAGTATTTT. The encoded protein is CASSLRQNTDTQYF.